This T cell receptor (beta chain) was identified during a study of shared clonotypes between healthy human individuals. The overall study: Samples came from a couple of female and a few male donors aged 18 to 49. Overall study findings and caveats: It was the non-shared clonotypes that had lower generation probabilities than clonotypes shared by all four donors. Estimated clonotype richness was generally higher in naive than memory subsets.

Profiling relied on immunoSEQ multiplex PCR, and the TCRdb table lists in-frame clones only, not all of them. The table shows over a million clones, with roughly 96% occurring only once. The germline V gene has CDR1 SEHNR and CDR2 FQNEAQ (reference sequence). The CDR3 sequence is 14 residues long. V lost 5 bases and J lost 4; bases outside the gene matches: 2. Researchers partitioned CD4+ cells into CD45RA+ naive and CD45RA-negative memory subsets. Concerning this clone: Its matching antigen is unknown.

Source material: naive CD4+ T cells sorted from blood. Subset here: CD45RA+ positively selected. The sequence was obtained from a man aged 30 to 39 in good health. This chain connects TRBV7-9 to TRBJ1-5; 10 positions match TRBD1. CDR3 protein: CASSVGQGNQPQHF. CDR3 sequence (DNA): TGTGCCAGCAGCGTGGGACAGGGGAATCAGCCCCAGCATTTT.